The 18 T cell receptor beta chains reported below all come from one sample, sequenced in a study of T cells in Graves' hyperthyroidism and ophthalmopathy. Researchers amplified the TCR beta CDR3 regions from RNA transcripts. TCR CDR3 regions were first amplified by RT-PCR with HTBI primers. Each CDR3 protein gets one entry after TCRdb re-called the multiplex PCR reads with MiXCR. Here the sample spans about 270,000 distinct CDR3 sequences, 15% being singletons. The sample was blood. The origin of the receptors is a woman between 45 and 60 years old with Graves' hyperthyroidism that later progressed to Graves' ophthalmopathy.

This clonotype was observed many times. This rearrangement joins TRBV18 to TRBJ2-3; D not certain. This CDR3 is built from 15 residues. V lost 5 bases, J lost 0 bases, and 12 bases lay in between. CDR1 and CDR2 (germline): KGHSH, LQKENI. This chain's CDR3 is CASSIRPASTDTQYF. CDR3 in DNA: TGTGCCAGCTCAATCCGGCCAGCGAGCACAGATACGCAGTATTTT.

This clonotype was seen at least ten times. The chain joins TRBV5-5 to TRBJ2-3, with TRBD2 as a possible D gene (6 bases). Germline CDR1 SGHKS, CDR2 YYEKEE (reference sequence). The V gene lost 4 bases and the J gene lost 0 bases, with 18 bases spanning the gap. The CDR3 consists of 17 residues. CDR3 protein: CASSPFGRGRSTDTQYF. The CDR3, as DNA: TGTGCCAGCAGCCCGTTTGGTCGTGGGAGGAGCACAGATACGCAGTATTTT.

This clonotype has a count of ten or more. The gene calls are TRBV9 and TRBJ2-7; 8 bases line up with TRBD2. CDR3 length equals 17 residues. V gave up 2 bases and J gave up 2 bases; unmatched junction bases: 12. Per germline, CDR1 SGDLS and CDR2 YYNGEE. CDR3 in DNA: TGTGCCAGCAGCGTTGCAGACGGGAGGGCCTCTCCCTACGAGCAGTACTTC. This codes for CASSVADGRASPYEQYF.

As for this clonotype: Compared with germline, one end of the junction differs, possibly owing to a read error. The J gene is TRBJ2-5, the V gene TRBV7-8, with D unresolved. The germline V gene encodes CDR1 SGHVS and CDR2 FQNEAQ. CDR3 size: 15 residues. The CDR3 sequence: CASSLGRQNQGTQYF. The CDR3 DNA reads as TGTGCCAGCAGCTTAGGTCGGCAGAACCAAGGGACCCAGTACTTC.

This clonotype was counted ten times or more. CDR3 protein: CSARDGTSGIEQYF. CDR3 DNA: TGCAGTGCTAGAGATGGGACTAGCGGTATCGAGCAGTACTTC. The chain uses TRBV20-1 and TRBJ2-7; 11 bases agree with TRBD2. J was trimmed by 6 bases and V by 0 bases; bases with no gene match: 4. Germline values: CDR1 DFQATT, CDR2 SNEGSKA (reference sequence). This CDR3 spans 14 amino acids.

Ten or more counts support this clonotype. The J gene is TRBJ1-1, the V gene TRBV20-1; D is perhaps TRBD1 (5 bases). Trimming left V 2 bases short and J 9 bases short, with 19 bases between. The CDR3 extends over 14 amino acids. From germline, CDR1 is DFQATT and CDR2 SNEGSKA (reference sequence). The CDR3 DNA follows: TGCAGTGCTAGACTCGGCGGGGGACCAATGAAAGCTTTCTTT. It is translated as CSARLGGGPMKAFF.

A word on this clonotype: A read error may produce the germline difference seen at one junction end. The chain has TRBV20-1 and TRBJ2-1; 10 nucleotides line up with TRBD2. The CDR3 length is 19 residues. Germline V gene data show CDR1 as DFQATT and CDR2 as SNEGSKA (reference sequence). The CDR3: CSASPLGAGGRGSFNEQFF. CDR3 sequence (DNA): TGCAGTGCTAGCCCTCTAGGAGCGGGAGGGCGGGGGTCCTTCAATGAGCAGTTCTTC.

The chain couples TRBV7-9 to TRBJ1-1; D gene ambiguous. The V end was cut by 1 base, the J end by 0 bases, with 15 bases between. The CDR3 covers 17 residues. The germline CDR1 and CDR2 sequences are SEHNR and FQNEAQ (reference sequence). CDR3 loop: CASSLVTWSQVNTEAFF. CDR3 bases: TGTGCCAGCAGCTTAGTCACGTGGTCCCAGGTGAACACTGAAGCTTTCTTT.

The V call is TRBV9, the J call TRBJ2-7, with TRBD2 matching over 8 bases. Germline CDR1 and CDR2: SGDLS and YYNGEE. With 1 base clipped from V and 5 bases from J, the junction kept 5 bases outside the gene matches. This CDR3 contains 14 residues. The CDR3 DNA sequence: TGTGCCAGCAGCGTAACCGGGAGGGGTGACGAGCAGTACTTC. It codes for CASSVTGRGDEQYF.

The count of this clonotype is one. The chain recombines TRBV6-2 or TRBV6-3 with TRBJ2-5; 9 bases line up with TRBD1. The ends lost 6 bases at V and 5 bases at J; junction bases unmatched: 7. CDR3 length: 14 amino acids. Germline V gene data show CDR1 as MNHEY and CDR2 as SVGEGT. CDR3 region: CASSQLGQGETQYF. In DNA, the CDR3 is TGTGCCAGCAGCCAGCTGGGACAGGGTGAGACCCAGTACTTC.

The rearrangement links TRBV7-9 to TRBJ1-2, with D uncertain. The CDR3 sequence is 15 residues long. Trimming removed 1 base from V and 6 bases from J, with 15 bases in between. CDR1 is SEHNR and CDR2 is FQNEAQ in the germline V gene (reference sequence). CDR3: CASSLGPGFHNGYTF. DNA of the CDR3: TGTGCCAGCAGCTTAGGTCCAGGATTTCATAATGGCTACACCTTC.

This clonotype occurred many times. V is TRBV7-9 and J is TRBJ2-5; possible D gene TRBD1, 5 bases. This CDR3 is built from 14 residues. V was cut by 5 bases and J by 7 bases, with 17 bases left in between. CDR1 SEHNR and CDR2 FQNEAQ come from the germline V gene (reference sequence). DNA for the CDR3: TGTGCCAGCAGCCGGAATACCCTAAGGGGGACCCAGTACTTC. Its translation is CASSRNTLRGTQYF.

This clonotype was counted at least ten times. The chain carries TRBV20-1 and TRBJ1-5, with D hard to call. The CDR3 extends over 16 amino acids. Trimming cost V 3 bases and J 0 bases, with 15 bases left between them. Germline V gene lookup returns CDR1 DFQATT and CDR2 SNEGSKA (reference sequence). The CDR3 DNA reads as TGCAGTGCTAGTTATCCGAGAGCCTATAGCAATCAGCCCCAGCATTTT. Translated: CSASYPRAYSNQPQHF.

V and J are TRBV3-1 and TRBJ1-3; D unclear. Germline V lookup: CDR1 LGHDT, CDR2 YNNKEL (reference sequence). The V gene lost 0 bases and the J gene lost 6 bases, with 6 bases spanning the gap. The CDR3 consists of 13 residues. The CDR3: CASSQDMTNTIYF. CDR3 nucleotides: TGTGCCAGCAGCCAAGATATGACAAACACCATATATTTT.

This clonotype has a handful of counts. The chain combines TRBV14 with TRBJ2-3, with D maybe TRBD2 (6 bases). Looked up from germline, CDR1 is SGHDN and CDR2 is FVKESK. The V gene lost 7 bases and the J gene lost 0 bases, with 11 bases spanning the gap. This CDR3 region has 14 residues. CDR3 nucleotides: TGTGCCAGCACGGCGGGGCCTAGCACAGATACGCAGTATTTT. It translates to CASTAGPSTDTQYF.

The table lists this clonotype with many counts. The rearrangement links TRBV24-1 to TRBJ2-1, with D unclear. The CDR3 length is 13 residues. Germline loops: CDR1 KGHDR, CDR2 SFDVKD. With 2 bases removed from V and 7 bases from J, the gap between germline ends came to 8 bases. DNA of the CDR3: TGTGCCACCAGTGATTCCTTCCGGAATGAGCAGTTCTTC. This gives the protein CATSDSFRNEQFF.

This clonotype was observed at least ten times. CDR3 nucleotides: TGTGCCTGGAGTGTACAAGGATACAAGGGTAAACTGTTTTTT. Amino acids: CAWSVQGYKGKLFF. The chain has TRBV30 and TRBJ1-4; no clear D gene. CDR1 is GTSNPN, CDR2 SVGIG, per germline (reference sequence). The V end was cut by 0 bases, the J end by 11 bases, with 16 bases between. The CDR3 totals 14 residues.

In this sample, this clonotype turned up many times. This chain joins TRBV6-1 and TRBJ2-7; perhaps TRBD1 as D (5 bases). V was trimmed by 6 bases and J by 6 bases, leaving 12 bases between them. This CDR3 is 12 amino acids long. Germline lookup yields CDR1 MNHNS and CDR2 SASEGT. Here the CDR3 reads CASRGPAREQYF. In DNA form, the CDR3 reads TGTGCCAGCAGGGGGCCGGCCCGCGAGCAGTACTTC.